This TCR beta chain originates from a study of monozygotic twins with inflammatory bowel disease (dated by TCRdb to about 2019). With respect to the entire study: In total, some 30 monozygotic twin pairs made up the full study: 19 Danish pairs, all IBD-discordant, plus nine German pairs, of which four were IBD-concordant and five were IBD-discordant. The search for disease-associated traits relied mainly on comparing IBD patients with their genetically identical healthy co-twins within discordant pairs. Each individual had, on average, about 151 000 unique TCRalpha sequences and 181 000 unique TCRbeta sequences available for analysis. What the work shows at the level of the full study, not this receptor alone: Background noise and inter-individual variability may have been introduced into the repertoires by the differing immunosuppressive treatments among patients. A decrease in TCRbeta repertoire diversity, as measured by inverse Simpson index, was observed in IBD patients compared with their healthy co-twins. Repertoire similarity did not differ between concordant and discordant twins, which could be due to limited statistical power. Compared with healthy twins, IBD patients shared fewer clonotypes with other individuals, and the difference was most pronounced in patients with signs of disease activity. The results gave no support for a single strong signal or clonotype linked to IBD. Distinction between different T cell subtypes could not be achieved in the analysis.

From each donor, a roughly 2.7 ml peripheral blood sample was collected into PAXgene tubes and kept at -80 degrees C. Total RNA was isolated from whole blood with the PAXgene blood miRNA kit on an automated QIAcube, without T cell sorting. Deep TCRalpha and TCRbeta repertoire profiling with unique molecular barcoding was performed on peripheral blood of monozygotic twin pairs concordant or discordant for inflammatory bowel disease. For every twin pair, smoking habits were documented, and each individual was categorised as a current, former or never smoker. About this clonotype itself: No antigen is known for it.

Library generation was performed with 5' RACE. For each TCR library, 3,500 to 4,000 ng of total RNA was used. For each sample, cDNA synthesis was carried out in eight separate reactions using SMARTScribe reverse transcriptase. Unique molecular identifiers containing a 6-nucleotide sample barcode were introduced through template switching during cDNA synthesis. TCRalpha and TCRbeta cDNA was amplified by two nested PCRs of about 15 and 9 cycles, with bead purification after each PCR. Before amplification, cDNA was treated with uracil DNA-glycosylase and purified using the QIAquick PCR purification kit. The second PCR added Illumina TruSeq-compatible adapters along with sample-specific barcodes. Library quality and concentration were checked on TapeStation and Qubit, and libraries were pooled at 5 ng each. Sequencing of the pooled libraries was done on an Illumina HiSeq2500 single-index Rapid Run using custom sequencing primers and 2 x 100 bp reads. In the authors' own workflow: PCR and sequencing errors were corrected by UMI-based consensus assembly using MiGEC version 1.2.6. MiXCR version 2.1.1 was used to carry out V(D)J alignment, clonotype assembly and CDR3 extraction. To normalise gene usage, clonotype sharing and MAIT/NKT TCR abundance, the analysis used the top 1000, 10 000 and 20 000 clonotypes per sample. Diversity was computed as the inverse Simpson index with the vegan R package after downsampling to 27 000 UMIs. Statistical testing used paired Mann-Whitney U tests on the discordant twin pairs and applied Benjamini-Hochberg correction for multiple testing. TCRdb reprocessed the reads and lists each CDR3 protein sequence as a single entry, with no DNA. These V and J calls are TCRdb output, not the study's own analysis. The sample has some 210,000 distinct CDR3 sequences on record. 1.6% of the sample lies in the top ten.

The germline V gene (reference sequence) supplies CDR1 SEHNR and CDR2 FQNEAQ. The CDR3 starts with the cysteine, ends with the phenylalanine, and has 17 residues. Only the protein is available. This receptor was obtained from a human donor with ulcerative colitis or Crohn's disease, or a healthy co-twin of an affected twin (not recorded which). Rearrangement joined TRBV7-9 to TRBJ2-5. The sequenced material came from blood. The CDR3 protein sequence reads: CASSHTWSLGPEETQYF.